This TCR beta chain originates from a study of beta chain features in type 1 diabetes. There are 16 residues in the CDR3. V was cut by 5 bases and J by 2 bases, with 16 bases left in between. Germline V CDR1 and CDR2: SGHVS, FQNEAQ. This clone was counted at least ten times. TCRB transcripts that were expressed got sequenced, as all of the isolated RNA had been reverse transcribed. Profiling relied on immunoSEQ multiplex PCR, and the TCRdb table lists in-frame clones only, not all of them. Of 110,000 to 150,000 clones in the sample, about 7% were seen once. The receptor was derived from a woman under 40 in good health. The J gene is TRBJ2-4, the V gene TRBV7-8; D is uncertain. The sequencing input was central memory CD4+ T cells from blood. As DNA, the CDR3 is TGTGCCAGCAGCCGTGGCGGAGCCTCAACCAAAAACATTCAGTACTTC. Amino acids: CASSRGGASTKNIQYF.